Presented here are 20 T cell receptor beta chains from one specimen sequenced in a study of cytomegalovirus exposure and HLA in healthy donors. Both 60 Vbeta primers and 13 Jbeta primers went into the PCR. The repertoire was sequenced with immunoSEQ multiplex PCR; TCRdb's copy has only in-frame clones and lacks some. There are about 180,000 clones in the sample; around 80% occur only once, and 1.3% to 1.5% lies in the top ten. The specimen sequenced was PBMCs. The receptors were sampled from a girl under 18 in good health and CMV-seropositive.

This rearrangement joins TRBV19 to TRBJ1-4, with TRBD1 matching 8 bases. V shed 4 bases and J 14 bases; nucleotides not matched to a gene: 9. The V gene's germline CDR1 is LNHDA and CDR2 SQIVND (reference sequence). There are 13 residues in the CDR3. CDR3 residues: CASSTPTGTGLFF. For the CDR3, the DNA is TGTGCCAGTAGTACGCCGACCGGGACAGGCCTGTTTTTT.

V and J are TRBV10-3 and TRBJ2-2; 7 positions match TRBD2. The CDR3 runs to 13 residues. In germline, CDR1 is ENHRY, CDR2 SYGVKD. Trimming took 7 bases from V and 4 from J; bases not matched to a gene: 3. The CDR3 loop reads CAIKREGTGELFF. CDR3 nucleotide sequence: TGTGCCATCAAGCGGGAAGGCACCGGGGAGCTGTTTTTT.

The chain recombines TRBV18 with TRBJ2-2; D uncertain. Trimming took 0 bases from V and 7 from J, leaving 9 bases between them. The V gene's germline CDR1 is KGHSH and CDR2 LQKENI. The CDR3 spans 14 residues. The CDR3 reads CASSPPSAVGELFF. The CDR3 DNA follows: TGTGCCAGCTCACCACCGAGCGCGGTCGGGGAGCTGTTTTTT.

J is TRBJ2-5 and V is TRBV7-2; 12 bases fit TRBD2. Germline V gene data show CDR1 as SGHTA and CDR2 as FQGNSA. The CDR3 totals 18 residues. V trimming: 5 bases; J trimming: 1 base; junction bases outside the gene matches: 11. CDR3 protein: CASSNGLAGKPIQETQYF. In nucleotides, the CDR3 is TGTGCCAGCAGCAATGGACTAGCGGGAAAGCCCATCCAAGAGACCCAGTACTTC.

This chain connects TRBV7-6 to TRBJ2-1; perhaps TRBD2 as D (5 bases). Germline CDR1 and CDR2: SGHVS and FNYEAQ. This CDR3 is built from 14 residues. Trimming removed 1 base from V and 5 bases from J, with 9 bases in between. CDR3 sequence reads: CASSLGGRDNEQFF. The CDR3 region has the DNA TGTGCCAGCAGCTTAGGAGGGCGAGACAATGAGCAGTTCTTC.

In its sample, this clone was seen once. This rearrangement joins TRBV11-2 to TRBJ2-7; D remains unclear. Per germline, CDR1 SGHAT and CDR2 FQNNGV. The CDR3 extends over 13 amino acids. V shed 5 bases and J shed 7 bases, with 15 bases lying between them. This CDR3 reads CASSHFKNGEQYF. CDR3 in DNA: TGTGCCAGCAGCCACTTCAAAAATGGTGAGCAGTACTTC.

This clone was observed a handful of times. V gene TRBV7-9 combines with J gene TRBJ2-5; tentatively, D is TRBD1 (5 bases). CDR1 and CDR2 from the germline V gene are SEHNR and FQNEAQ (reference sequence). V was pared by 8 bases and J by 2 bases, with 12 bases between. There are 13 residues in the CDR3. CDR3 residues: CASCWGLQETQYF. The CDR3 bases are TGTGCCAGCTGTTGGGGCCTTCAAGAGACCCAGTACTTC.

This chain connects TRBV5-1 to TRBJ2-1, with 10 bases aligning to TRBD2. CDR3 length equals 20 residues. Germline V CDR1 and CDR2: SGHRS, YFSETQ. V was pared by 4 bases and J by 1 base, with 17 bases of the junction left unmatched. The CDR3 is CASSPTGVGAGGPSYNEQFF. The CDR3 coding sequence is TGCGCCAGCAGCCCCACAGGGGTGGGAGCGGGAGGGCCGTCCTACAATGAGCAGTTCTTC.

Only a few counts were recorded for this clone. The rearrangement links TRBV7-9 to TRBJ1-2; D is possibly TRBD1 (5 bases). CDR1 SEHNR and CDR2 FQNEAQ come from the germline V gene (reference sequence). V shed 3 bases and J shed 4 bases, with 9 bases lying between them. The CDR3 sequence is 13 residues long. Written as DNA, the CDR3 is TGTGCCAGCAGCTTCGGACAAATCTATGGCTACACCTTC. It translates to CASSFGQIYGYTF.

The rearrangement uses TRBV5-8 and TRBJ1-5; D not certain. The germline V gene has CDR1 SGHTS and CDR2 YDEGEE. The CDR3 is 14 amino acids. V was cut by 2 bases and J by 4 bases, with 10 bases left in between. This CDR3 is CASSLELRNQPQHF. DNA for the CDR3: TGTGCCAGCAGCTTAGAACTCAGGAATCAGCCCCAGCATTTT.

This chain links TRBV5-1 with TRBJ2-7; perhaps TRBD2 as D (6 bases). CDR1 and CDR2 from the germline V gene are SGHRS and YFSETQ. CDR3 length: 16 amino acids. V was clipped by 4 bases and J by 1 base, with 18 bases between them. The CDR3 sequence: CASSGAGSGSSYEQYF. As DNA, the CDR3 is TGCGCCAGCAGCGGGGCGGGTAGCGGATCTTCCTACGAGCAGTACTTC.

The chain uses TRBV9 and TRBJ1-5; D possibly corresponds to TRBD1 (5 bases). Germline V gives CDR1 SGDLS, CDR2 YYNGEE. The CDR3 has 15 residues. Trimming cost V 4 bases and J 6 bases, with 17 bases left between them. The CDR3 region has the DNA TGTGCCAGCAGCCCTTCTTGGGGGGTTGCTCAGCCCCAGCATTTT. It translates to CASSPSWGVAQPQHF.

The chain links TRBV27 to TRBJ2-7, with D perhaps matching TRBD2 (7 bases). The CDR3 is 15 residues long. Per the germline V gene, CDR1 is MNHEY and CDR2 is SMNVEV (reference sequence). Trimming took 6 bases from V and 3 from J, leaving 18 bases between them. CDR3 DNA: TGTGCCAGCAGGGTATGGGGGGGCCGGGACTACGAGCAGTACTTC. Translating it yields CASRVWGGRDYEQYF.

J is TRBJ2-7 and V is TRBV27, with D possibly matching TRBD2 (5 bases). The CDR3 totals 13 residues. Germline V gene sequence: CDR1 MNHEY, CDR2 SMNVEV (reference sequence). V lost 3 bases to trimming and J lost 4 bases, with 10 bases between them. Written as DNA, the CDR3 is TGTGCCAGCAGTTTCCGGGAACCTTACGAGCAGTACTTC. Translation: CASSFREPYEQYF.

CDR3: CASSLQAYEQYF. Written as DNA, the CDR3 is TGTGCCAGCAGCCTGCAGGCCTACGAGCAGTACTTC. The chain combines TRBV6-6 with TRBJ2-7; D unclear. Germline-derived CDR1 and CDR2 are MNHNY and SVGAGI (reference sequence). V dropped 6 bases and J dropped 2 bases, with 8 bases sitting between them. The CDR3 is made up of 12 amino acids.

The CDR3 region is CASSPGQLNEKLFF. CDR3 DNA sequence: TGCGCCAGCAGCCCGGGACAGCTAAATGAAAAACTGTTTTTT. This chain connects TRBV5-1 to TRBJ1-4, with 7 nucleotides matching TRBD1. The V gene's germline CDR1 is SGHRS and CDR2 YFSETQ. The V gene end was trimmed by 4 bases and the J gene end by 5 bases; junction bases not matched to a gene: 5. This CDR3 comprises 14 residues.

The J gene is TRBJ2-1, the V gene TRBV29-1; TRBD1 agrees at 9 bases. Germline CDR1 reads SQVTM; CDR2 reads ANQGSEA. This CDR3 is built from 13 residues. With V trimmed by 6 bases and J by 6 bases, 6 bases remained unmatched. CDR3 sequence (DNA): TGCAGCGTGGCGGGACAGGGCCTCAATGAGCAGTTCTTC. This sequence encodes CSVAGQGLNEQFF.

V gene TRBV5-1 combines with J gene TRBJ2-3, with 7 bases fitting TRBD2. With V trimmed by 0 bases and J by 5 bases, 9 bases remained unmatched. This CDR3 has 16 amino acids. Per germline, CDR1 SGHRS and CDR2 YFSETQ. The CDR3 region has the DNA TGCGCCAGCAGCTTGGGCCGCCTTGCGGGAGTAGATACGCAGTATTTT. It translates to CASSLGRLAGVDTQYF.

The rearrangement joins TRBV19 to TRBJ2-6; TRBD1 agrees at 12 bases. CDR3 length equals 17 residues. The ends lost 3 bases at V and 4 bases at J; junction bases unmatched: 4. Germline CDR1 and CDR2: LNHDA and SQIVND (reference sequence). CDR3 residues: CASSMWDRGLGANVLTF. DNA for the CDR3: TGTGCCAGTAGTATGTGGGACAGGGGGCTCGGGGCCAACGTCCTGACTTTC. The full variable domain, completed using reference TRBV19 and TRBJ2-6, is DGGITQSPKYLFRKEGQNVTLSCEQNLNHDAMYWYRQDPGQGLRLIYYSQIVNDFQKGDIAEGYSVSREKKESFPLTVTSAQKNPTAFYLCASSMWDRGLGANVLTFGAGSRLTVL.

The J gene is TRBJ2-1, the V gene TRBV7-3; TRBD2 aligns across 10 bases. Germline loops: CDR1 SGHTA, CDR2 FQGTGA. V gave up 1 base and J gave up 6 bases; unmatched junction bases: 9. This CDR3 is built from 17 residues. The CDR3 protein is CASSLRGTSELLNEQFF. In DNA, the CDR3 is TGTGCCAGCAGCTTAAGGGGGACTAGCGAGTTACTCAATGAGCAGTTCTTC.